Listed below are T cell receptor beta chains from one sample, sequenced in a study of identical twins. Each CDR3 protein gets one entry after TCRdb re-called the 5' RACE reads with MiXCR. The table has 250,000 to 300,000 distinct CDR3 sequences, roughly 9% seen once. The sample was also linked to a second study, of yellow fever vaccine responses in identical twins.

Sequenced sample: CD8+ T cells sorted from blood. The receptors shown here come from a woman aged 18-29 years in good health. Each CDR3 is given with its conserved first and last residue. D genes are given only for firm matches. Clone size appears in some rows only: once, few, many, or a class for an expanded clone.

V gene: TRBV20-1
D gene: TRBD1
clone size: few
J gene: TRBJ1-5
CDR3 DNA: TGCAGTGCCCGCCCCGACAGGGAGAATCAGCCCCAGCATTTT
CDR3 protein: CSARPDRENQPQHF

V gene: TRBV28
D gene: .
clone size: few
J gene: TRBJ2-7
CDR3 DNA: TGTGCCAGCAGTTTTCAGGAGGGAGTGGGGCAGTACTTC
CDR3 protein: CASSFQEGVGQYF

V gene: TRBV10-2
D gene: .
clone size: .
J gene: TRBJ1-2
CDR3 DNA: TGCGCCAGCAGTGAGTCGTTTGGGGTCCATGGCTACACCTTC
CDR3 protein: CASSESFGVHGYTF

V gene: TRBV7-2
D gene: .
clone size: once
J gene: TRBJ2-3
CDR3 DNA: TGTGCCAGCAGCTTCGAGCTTGACGATACGCAGTATTTT
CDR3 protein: CASSFELDDTQYF

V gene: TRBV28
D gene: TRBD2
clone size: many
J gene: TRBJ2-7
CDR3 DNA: TGTGCCAGCAGTTTAATGACTAGCGGGGGCGTCTCCTACGAGCAGTACTTC
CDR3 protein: CASSLMTSGGVSYEQYF

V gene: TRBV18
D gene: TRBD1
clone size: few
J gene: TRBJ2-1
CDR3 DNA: TGTGCCAGCCGACCCGGCCCCGGGACAGTATATTATAATGAGCAGTTCTTC
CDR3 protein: CASRPGPGTVYYNEQFF

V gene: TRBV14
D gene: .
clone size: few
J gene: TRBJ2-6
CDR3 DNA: TGTGCCAGCAGCCGGTCCCTTCGGGCCAACGTCCTGACTTTC
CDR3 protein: CASSRSLRANVLTF

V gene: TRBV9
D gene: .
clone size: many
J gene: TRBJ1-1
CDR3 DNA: TGTGCCAGCAGACCAGGGAACACTGAAGCTTTCTTT
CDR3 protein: CASRPGNTEAFF

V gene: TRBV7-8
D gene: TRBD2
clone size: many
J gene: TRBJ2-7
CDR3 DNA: TGTGCCAGCAGCTTAGAACTAGCGGGGAACTACGAGCAGTACTTC
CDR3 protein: CASSLELAGNYEQYF

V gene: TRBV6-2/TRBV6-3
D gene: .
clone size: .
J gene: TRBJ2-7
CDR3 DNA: TGTGCCAGCAGTTATACGACACTACACTACGAGCAGTACTTC
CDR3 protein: CASSYTTLHYEQYF

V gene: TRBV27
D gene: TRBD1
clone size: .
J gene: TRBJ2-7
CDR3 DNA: TGTGCCAGCAGGGACGGGACAGGGTCCCATAACTACGAGCAGTACTTC
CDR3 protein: CASRDGTGSHNYEQYF

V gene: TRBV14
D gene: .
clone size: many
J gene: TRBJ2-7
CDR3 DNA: TGTGCCAGCAGCCGGGGGGACAGAGTTACCTACGAGCAGTACTTC
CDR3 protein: CASSRGDRVTYEQYF

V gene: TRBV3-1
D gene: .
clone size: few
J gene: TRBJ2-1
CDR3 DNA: TGTGCCAGCAGCCAAATTACCATAATGGGCCCGACCTTTAACAATGAGCAGTTCTTC
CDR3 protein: CASSQITIMGPTFNNEQFF

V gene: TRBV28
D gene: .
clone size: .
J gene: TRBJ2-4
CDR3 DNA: TGTGCCAGCAGTCCCATATCTATAGAAGCCAAAAACATTCAGTACTTC
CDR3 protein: CASSPISIEAKNIQYF

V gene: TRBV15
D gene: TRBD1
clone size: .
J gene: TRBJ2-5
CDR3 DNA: TGTGCCACCAGCAGAGATCAGACGACAGGGTTGGAGACCCAGTACTTC
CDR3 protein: CATSRDQTTGLETQYF

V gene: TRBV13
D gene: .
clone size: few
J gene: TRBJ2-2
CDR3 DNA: TGTGCCAGCAGCGAGACGGAATACAACACCGGGGAGCTGTTTTTT
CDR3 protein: CASSETEYNTGELFF

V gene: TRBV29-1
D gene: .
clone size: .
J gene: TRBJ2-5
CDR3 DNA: TGCAGCGTTGAAGATCGAACAGAACAAGAGACCCAGTACTTC
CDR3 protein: CSVEDRTEQETQYF

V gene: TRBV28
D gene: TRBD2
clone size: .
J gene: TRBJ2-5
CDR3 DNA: TGTGCCAGCAGCTACATTCTAGCGGGGGGACAAGAGACCCAGTACTTC
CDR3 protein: CASSYILAGGQETQYF

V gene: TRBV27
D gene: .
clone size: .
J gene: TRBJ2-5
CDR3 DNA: TGTGCCAGCAGTTTAAATTCAGGTCAAGAGACCCAGTACTTC
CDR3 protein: CASSLNSGQETQYF